Below are 26 T cell receptor beta chains sequenced from a single sample in a study of cytomegalovirus exposure and HLA in healthy donors. Both 60 Vbeta primers and 13 Jbeta primers went into the PCR. Repertoires were generated with immunoSEQ multiplex PCR, while TCRdb's copy carries only in-frame clones and drops some. The top ten clones hold about 2.2% of a sample with 70,000 to 90,000 clones, approximately 82% of them seen once. The source material was PBMCs. Source of these receptors: a man aged 35-49 years in good health and CMV-seronegative.

This chain connects TRBV28 to TRBJ1-5; D is perhaps TRBD1 (6 bases). V lost 3 bases and J 1 base, leaving 13 bases between the germline ends. The CDR3 is 16 residues long. Germline assignment: CDR1 MDHEN and CDR2 SYDVKM. CDR3 sequence: CASSFLDRLSNQPQHF. The CDR3 DNA sequence: TGTGCCAGCAGTTTTTTAGACAGGTTGAGCAATCAGCCCCAGCATTTT.

The chain carries TRBV19 and TRBJ2-7; 10 bases match TRBD1. The germline CDR1 and CDR2 sequences are LNHDA and SQIVND (reference sequence). The CDR3 has 15 amino acids. Trimming cost V 5 bases and J 4 bases; bases outside gene matches: 8. The DNA of the CDR3 is TGTGCCAGTAGTTTATTGACAGGGGGCAGATACGAGCAGTACTTC. Residues: CASSLLTGGRYEQYF.

Concerning this clone: This specimen includes other DNA sequences encoding the same CDR3. The chain links TRBV5-1 to TRBJ2-7; 7 nucleotides agree with TRBD1. CDR3 length: 14 residues. After removal of 0 bases from V and 4 bases from J, the junction contained 4 bases not matched to a gene. Germline V gene data show CDR1 as SGHRS and CDR2 as YFSETQ. DNA of the CDR3: TGCGCCAGCAGCTTGGCCACAGGGGAGTACGAGCAGTACTTC. Translating it yields CASSLATGEYEQYF.

V is TRBV7-9 and J is TRBJ2-7; perhaps TRBD2 as D (6 bases). CDR1 and CDR2 (germline): SEHNR, FQNEAQ (reference sequence). The CDR3 length is 13 residues. Trimming pared 5 bases from V and 5 bases from J, leaving 13 bases between. The CDR3 here is CASSLRLDHEQYF. The CDR3 DNA follows: TGTGCCAGCAGCCTTAGACTAGACCACGAGCAGTACTTC.

This chain connects TRBV7-3 to TRBJ2-4, with 10 bases that match TRBD1. This CDR3 contains 13 residues. The V gene's germline CDR1 is SGHTA and CDR2 FQGTGA. The J segment lost 7 bases and the V segment lost 3 bases, leaving 0 bases of the junction unmatched. The CDR3 reads CASSLGQGNIQYF. Written as DNA, the CDR3 is TGTGCCAGCAGCTTGGGACAGGGGAACATTCAGTACTTC.

V usage is TRBV19 and J usage is TRBJ1-1; D is ambiguous. Deletions cut 4 bases from V and 3 bases from J, with 12 bases between. The CDR3 is 14 residues long. In germline, CDR1 is LNHDA, CDR2 SQIVND (reference sequence). CDR3 DNA sequence: TGTGCCAGTAGTAGGATTGACGGGGACACTGAAGCTTTCTTT. Translation: CASSRIDGDTEAFF. The whole variable domain, filled in from reference TRBV19 and TRBJ1-1, reads DGGITQSPKYLFRKEGQNVTLSCEQNLNHDAMYWYRQDPGQGLRLIYYSQIVNDFQKGDIAEGYSVSREKKESFPLTVTSAQKNPTAFYLCASSRIDGDTEAFFGQGTRLTVV.

The chain couples TRBV5-1 to TRBJ1-2; D gene unclear. The V and J ends lost 4 bases and 2 bases respectively, with 9 bases between them. This CDR3 has 13 amino acids. CDR1 and CDR2 from the germline V gene are SGHRS and YFSETQ. Here the CDR3 DNA reads TGCGCCAGCAGCCCTACCACCAACTATGGCTACACCTTC. This encodes CASSPTTNYGYTF.

This chain uses TRBV6-5 with TRBJ1-1; tentatively, D is TRBD1 (5 bases). V lost 2 bases and J 0 bases, leaving 7 bases between the germline ends. The CDR3 extends over 14 amino acids. Looked up from germline, CDR1 is MNHEY and CDR2 is SVGAGI. CDR3 region: CASSYAQVNTEAFF. The DNA of the CDR3 is TGTGCCAGCAGTTACGCACAGGTGAACACTGAAGCTTTCTTT.

The J gene is TRBJ2-7, the V gene TRBV5-8; D ambiguous. This CDR3 spans 13 amino acids. Germline values: CDR1 SGHTS, CDR2 YDEGEE. Trimming took 0 bases from V and 7 from J, leaving 11 bases between them. CDR3 region: CASSLGPSREQYF. The CDR3, as DNA: TGTGCCAGCAGCTTGGGCCCCTCTAGAGAGCAGTACTTC.

The CDR3 bases are TGTGCCAGCAGTACACGGGGACACCTGGGAGCTTTCTTT. Translated, it gives CASSTRGHLGAFF. The chain employs TRBV6-5 and TRBJ1-1; D might be TRBD1 (6 bases). Germline V gene data show CDR1 as MNHEY and CDR2 as SVGAGI. This CDR3 has 13 residues. The V end was cut by 5 bases, the J end by 10 bases, with 17 bases between.

This clone was counted only a few times. CDR3 nucleotide sequence: TGTGCCATCAAACAGGGGATAGCCGGGGAGCTGTTTTTT. Translating it yields CAIKQGIAGELFF. The chain links TRBV10-3 to TRBJ2-2; the match to TRBD1 covers 7 bases. The CDR3 extends over 13 amino acids. Germline V gene sequence: CDR1 ENHRY, CDR2 SYGVKD. V was clipped by 7 bases and J by 6 bases; unmatched bases: 5.

The chain recombines TRBV30 with TRBJ1-4; perhaps TRBD1 as D (6 bases). The CDR3 has 13 residues. V was clipped by 4 bases and J by 5 bases, with 11 bases between them. Per the germline V gene, CDR1 is GTSNPN and CDR2 is SVGIG (reference sequence). The CDR3 DNA reads as TGTGCCTGGAATCAGGGGCTCAATGAAAAACTGTTTTTT. Protein sequence: CAWNQGLNEKLFF.

The chain combines TRBV29-1 with TRBJ1-2, with 7 bases aligning to TRBD1. Germline-derived CDR1 and CDR2 are SQVTM and ANQGSEA. With 3 bases clipped from V and 4 bases from J, the junction kept 8 bases outside the gene matches. The CDR3 is 14 amino acids. The CDR3 protein is CSVEPGTGVYGYTF. The CDR3 nucleotides are TGCAGCGTTGAGCCGGGTACAGGGGTCTATGGCTACACCTTC.

This chain uses TRBV9 with TRBJ2-2; 7 bases match TRBD1. V shed 0 bases, J shed 2 bases, and the junction held 1 base outside the gene matches. The CDR3 is made up of 15 amino acids. Germline CDR1 is SGDLS and CDR2 is YYNGEE. The CDR3 region has the DNA TGTGCCAGCAGCGTAGGGACAGGAAACACCGGGGAGCTGTTTTTT. Amino acid sequence: CASSVGTGNTGELFF. Combining the CDR3 with reference TRBV9 and TRBJ2-2 gives the whole variable domain DSGVTQTPKHLITATGQRVTLRCSPRSGDLSVYWYQQSLDQGLQFLIQYYNGEERAKGNILERFSAQQFPDLHSELNLSSLELGDSALYFCASSVGTGNTGELFFGEGSRLTVL.

The rearrangement uses TRBV7-3 and TRBJ1-1, with a possible D match to TRBD1 (5 bases). In germline, CDR1 is SGHTA, CDR2 FQGTGA. The V end lost 2 bases, the J end lost 10 bases, and 14 bases lay between the germline ends. This CDR3 is 13 amino acids long. CDR3 coding DNA: TGTGCCAGCAGCTTAGACGGTGGGGCTGCAGCTTTCTTT. Amino acid sequence: CASSLDGGAAAFF.

This clone was seen a few times. This CDR3 reads CASSLTGEEKLFF. The CDR3 DNA follows: TGCGCCAGCAGTTTGACAGGGGAGGAAAAACTGTTTTTT. The J gene is TRBJ1-4, the V gene TRBV5-1, with TRBD1 identical over 8 bases. Germline CDR1 is SGHRS and CDR2 is YFSETQ. CDR3 length: 13 residues. Trimming took 5 bases from V and 8 from J; bases not matched to a gene: 5.

The rearrangement links TRBV6-5 to TRBJ2-4, with 7 bases matching TRBD1. Germline values: CDR1 MNHEY, CDR2 SVGAGI. The CDR3 totals 15 residues. V trimming: 6 bases; J trimming: 2 bases; junction bases outside the gene matches: 7. CDR3: CASRRNRGTKNIQYF. As DNA, the CDR3 is TGTGCCAGCAGAAGGAACAGGGGCACCAAAAACATTCAGTACTTC.

The rearrangement links TRBV29-1 to TRBJ2-1; maybe TRBD1 (6 bases). Deletions cut 0 bases from V and 6 bases from J, with 18 bases between. The V gene's germline CDR1 is SQVTM and CDR2 ANQGSEA. This CDR3 spans 16 amino acids. In DNA, the CDR3 is TGCAGCGTTGAAGAGATACAGGGAAAGGGGTCCAATGAGCAGTTCTTC. Its translation: CSVEEIQGKGSNEQFF.

The V and J genes are TRBV27 and TRBJ1-1; 7 bases fit TRBD1. Germline V gene data show CDR1 as MNHEY and CDR2 as SMNVEV (reference sequence). This CDR3 has 16 amino acids. The V segment lost 0 bases and the J segment 4 bases; nucleotides outside the gene matches: 8. CDR3 sequence: CASSLSAKTGTTEAFF. Written as DNA, the CDR3 is TGTGCCAGCAGTTTATCAGCAAAGACAGGGACCACTGAAGCTTTCTTT.

This chain connects TRBV10-3 to TRBJ1-4, with D tentatively TRBD1 (5 bases). Trimming took off 6 bases at V and 6 bases at J, with 14 bases between the two ends. The germline V gene encodes CDR1 ENHRY and CDR2 SYGVKD. The CDR3 sequence is 14 residues long. CDR3 protein: CAISDGGRHEKLFF. CDR3 nucleotide sequence: TGTGCCATCAGCGACGGGGGAAGGCATGAAAAACTGTTTTTT.

V usage is TRBV27 and J usage is TRBJ2-2; TRBD1 aligns across 7 bases. Unmatched junction bases numbered 6, after V lost 3 bases and J lost 2 bases. Germline values: CDR1 MNHEY, CDR2 SMNVEV (reference sequence). The CDR3 covers 16 residues. CDR3 loop: CASSFGRGYNTGELFF. The CDR3 region has the DNA TGTGCCAGCAGTTTCGGCAGGGGGTATAACACCGGGGAGCTGTTTTTT.

This clone was found a few times. The genes are TRBV7-9 and TRBJ1-5; weak D call: TRBD1 (5 bases). The CDR3 runs to 14 residues. Germline V gene data show CDR1 as SEHNR and CDR2 as FQNEAQ (reference sequence). The germline V and J ends were trimmed by 2 bases and 1 base, with 6 bases remaining between them. The CDR3 region is CASSLKGSNQPQHF. In nucleotides, the CDR3 is TGTGCCAGCAGCTTAAAGGGGAGCAATCAGCCCCAGCATTTT.

The CDR3 protein is CASSTGQGLTYGYTF. The CDR3 DNA reads TGCGCCAGCAGCACAGGACAGGGACTTACTTATGGCTACACCTTC. This chain links TRBV5-1 with TRBJ1-2, with 8 bases fitting TRBD1. Unmatched junction bases numbered 10, after V lost 4 bases and J lost 5 bases. Germline V CDR1 and CDR2: SGHRS, YFSETQ. CDR3 size: 15 residues.

The chain has TRBV9 and TRBJ1-5; D is possibly TRBD1 (6 bases). Germline CDR1 and CDR2: SGDLS and YYNGEE. The CDR3 sequence is 15 residues long. Trimming cost V 4 bases and J 0 bases, with 11 bases left between them. CDR3 in DNA: TGTGCCAGCAGCCCACAGGGAAATAGCAATCAGCCCCAGCATTTT. It yields the protein CASSPQGNSNQPQHF.

The chain joins TRBV30 to TRBJ2-3; TRBD2 is a possible D gene (6 bases). The length of the CDR3 is 17 residues. V gave up 1 base and J gave up 2 bases, with 19 bases separating them. CDR1 is GTSNPN and CDR2 is SVGIG in the germline V gene (reference sequence). The CDR3 coding sequence is TGTGCCTGGAGTGCAGGTCTTAAGCGGGCTCTCACAGATACGCAGTATTTT. This sequence encodes CAWSAGLKRALTDTQYF.

This clone was seen only once. V gene TRBV9 combines with J gene TRBJ2-5; 7 positions match TRBD2. Per the germline V gene, CDR1 is SGDLS and CDR2 is YYNGEE. V lost 1 base and J lost 5; bases outside the gene matches: 8. This CDR3 contains 15 residues. The DNA of the CDR3 is TGTGCCAGCAGCGTAACGGGGGAGGGCCGTGAGACCCAGTACTTC. Encoded protein: CASSVTGEGRETQYF.